The 25 T cell receptor beta chains given below trace back to one sample, sequenced in a study of T cells in Graves' hyperthyroidism and ophthalmopathy (dated by TCRdb to between 2018 and 2021). Library generation was performed with multiplex PCR. Sequenced using an Illumina HiSeq 2000. Amplification of TCR beta CDR3 regions was carried out from RNA transcripts. The TCR CDR3 was subjected to a first round of RT-PCR using the HTBI primer set and the Qiagen OneStep RT-PCR kit. TCRdb trimmed the raw reads at Q25, called clones with MiXCR and kept productive beta chains. All rows with the same CDR3 protein become a single entry with the most common DNA and genes. Recorded for this sample are around 520,000 distinct CDR3 sequences; 14% of them occurred a single time. The ten largest clones represent about 15% of the sample. The sample was blood. The source is a woman in her thirties or forties with Graves' hyperthyroidism.

The J gene is TRBJ2-2, the V gene TRBV20-1; 7 positions match TRBD2. Trimming cost V 3 bases and J 5 bases; bases outside gene matches: 9. Germline assignment: CDR1 DFQATT and CDR2 SNEGSKA (reference sequence). This CDR3 comprises 15 residues. In nucleotides, the CDR3 is TGCAGTGCTAGGCTCGGACTAGGAGGGACCGGGGAGCTGTTTTTT. It is translated as CSARLGLGGTGELFF.

This clonotype was recorded a few times. The chain joins TRBV12-3 or TRBV12-4 to TRBJ1-4; the D gene is possibly TRBD1 (5 bases). There are 12 residues in the CDR3. The ends were cut back, 5 bases at V and 13 bases at J, with 14 bases in the middle. Written as DNA, the CDR3 is TGTGCCAGCAGTGGGGCGGGCCGCCGACTGTTTTTT. This codes for CASSGAGRRLFF.

The rearrangement links TRBV28 to TRBJ1-3, with D uncertain. This CDR3 comprises 15 residues. V lost 7 bases to trimming and J lost 3 bases, with 16 bases between them. Germline CDR1 is MDHEN and CDR2 is SYDVKM. This CDR3 reads CASTRELRSGNTIYF. The CDR3 DNA reads TGTGCCAGCACTAGAGAACTGAGGAGTGGAAACACCATATATTTT.

This clonotype was recorded many times. A junction boundary mismatches the germline segment, possibly from a read error. V gene TRBV7-7 combines with J gene TRBJ2-5; D tentatively reads TRBD1 or TRBD2 (5 bases each). The CDR3 is 17 amino acids. CDR1 SSHAT and CDR2 FNYEAQ come from the germline V gene (reference sequence). The CDR3 DNA is TGTGCTAGCAGTCTTAGCACCTCGGGACCGCCCCAAGAGACCCAGTACTTC. Amino acid sequence: CASSLSTSGPPQETQYF.

V gene TRBV12-3 or TRBV12-4 combines with J gene TRBJ1-3, with 9 bases identical to TRBD1. V lost 4 bases and J lost 7; bases outside the gene matches: 11. The CDR3 is 16 amino acids. CDR3 protein: CASSSQPGQGTNTIYF. As DNA, the CDR3 is TGTGCCAGCAGTTCCCAGCCGGGACAGGGAACGAACACCATATATTTT.

This clonotype was recorded many times. The chain joins TRBV12-3 or TRBV12-4 to TRBJ1-1; D possibly corresponds to TRBD1 (5 bases). Between the trimmed V and J ends, which lost 3 bases and 2 bases, there was a span of 19 bases. The CDR3 loop spans 17 amino acids. In DNA form, the CDR3 reads TGTGCCAGCAGTTTCGGGGGAATGGGGGAGAGAAACACTGAAGCTTTCTTT. Encoded protein: CASSFGGMGERNTEAFF.

This clonotype was observed a few times. The chain is built from TRBV27 and TRBJ2-7, with D perhaps matching TRBD1 (6 bases). The V end was cut by 2 bases, the J end by 5 bases, with 22 bases between. There are 17 residues in the CDR3. Germline assignment: CDR1 MNHEY and CDR2 SMNVEV (reference sequence). In DNA, the CDR3 is TGTGCCAGCAGTTTACATAACAACGAGACAGGTAGCCACGAGCAGTACTTC. It translates to CASSLHNNETGSHEQYF.

CDR3 region: CASRMDGWAFF. As DNA, the CDR3 is TGTGCCAGCAGGATGGATGGTTGGGCTTTCTTT. The rearrangement uses TRBV28 and TRBJ1-1, with no clear D. The CDR3 runs to 11 residues. With 6 bases removed from V and 11 bases from J, the gap between germline ends came to 13 bases. Germline CDR1 and CDR2: MDHEN and SYDVKM.

This clonotype has at least ten counts. The chain uses TRBV24-1 and TRBJ1-2, with TRBD1 matching over 8 bases. Unmatched junction bases numbered 6, after V lost 8 bases and J lost 5 bases. CDR3 length equals 13 residues. Germline-derived CDR1 and CDR2 are KGHDR and SFDVKD. Here the CDR3 reads CATTLGQAYGYTF. DNA for the CDR3: TGTGCCACCACCTTGGGACAGGCGTATGGCTACACCTTC.

This clonotype was counted a few times. The genes are TRBV7-2 and TRBJ2-6; D is unresolved. Germline V CDR1 and CDR2: SGHTA, FQGNSA. The CDR3 contains 16 residues. Trimming stripped 5 bases from V and 0 bases from J, with 11 bases between. The CDR3 sequence is CASSPKAHSGANVLTF. The DNA of the CDR3 is TGTGCCAGCAGCCCTAAGGCACACTCTGGGGCCAACGTCCTGACTTTC.

This clonotype was detected many times. The gene calls are TRBV27 and TRBJ2-4; D call uncertain. This CDR3 contains 12 residues. Germline V CDR1 and CDR2: MNHEY, SMNVEV (reference sequence). The V end lost 5 bases, the J end lost 6 bases, and 8 bases lay between the germline ends. CDR3 in DNA: TGTGCCAGCAGTATCCCCGGAAACATTCAGTACTTC. Residues: CASSIPGNIQYF.

This clonotype was seen only a few times. The chain uses TRBV6-1 and TRBJ2-1, with 8 nucleotides matching TRBD2. This CDR3 comprises 16 residues. Losses at the gene ends were 6 bases for V and 1 base for J; bases not matched to a gene: 8. Germline V gene lookup returns CDR1 MNHNS and CDR2 SASEGT. In DNA form, the CDR3 reads TGTGCCAGCAGGGAACTTAGCGGGGTTTCCTACAATGAGCAGTTCTTC. Translation: CASRELSGVSYNEQFF.

This clonotype was observed a few times. The chain carries TRBV4-1 and TRBJ2-5, with unresolved D. CDR3 size: 16 residues. Germline V lookup: CDR1 MGHRA, CDR2 YSYEKL. V lost 0 bases to trimming and J lost 4 bases, with 15 bases between them. CDR3 protein: CASSQDLGYVGETQYF. The CDR3 DNA follows: TGCGCCAGCAGCCAAGATTTAGGCTACGTTGGAGAGACCCAGTACTTC.

This clonotype showed up just a few times. This chain joins TRBV5-5 and TRBJ2-3; 9 nucleotides align to TRBD1. Unmatched junction bases numbered 4, after V lost 5 bases and J lost 0 bases. This CDR3 region has 15 residues. CDR1 SGHKS and CDR2 YYEKEE come from the germline V gene (reference sequence). The CDR3 is CASRQQGASTDTQYF. In nucleotides, the CDR3 is TGTGCCAGCAGACAACAGGGGGCGAGCACAGATACGCAGTATTTT.

The table lists this clonotype with a few counts. The chain uses TRBV7-9 and TRBJ2-1; 14 nucleotides align to TRBD2. The CDR3 loop spans 16 amino acids. Germline CDR1 SEHNR, CDR2 FQNEAQ (reference sequence). Trimming cost V 1 base and J 8 bases; bases outside gene matches: 4. For the CDR3, the DNA is TGTGCCAGCAGCTTAGGTCCGGGACTAGCGGGAGATGAGCAGTTCTTC. It yields the protein CASSLGPGLAGDEQFF.

In its sample, this clonotype was seen a few times. The chain has TRBV5-1 and TRBJ2-1, with D perhaps matching TRBD1 or TRBD2 (6 bases each). CDR1 is SGHRS, CDR2 YFSETQ, per germline. Trimming pared 5 bases from V and 6 bases from J, leaving 12 bases between. The CDR3 spans 13 residues. CDR3 in amino acids: CASSEQGGNEQFF. The CDR3, as DNA: TGCGCCAGCAGTGAACAGGGAGGCAATGAGCAGTTCTTC.

This clonotype was recorded a few times. This chain connects TRBV12-3 or TRBV12-4 to TRBJ2-1, with D hard to call. The CDR3 totals 13 residues. Trimming took off 2 bases at V and 4 bases at J, with 6 bases between the two ends. Written as DNA, the CDR3 is TGTGCCAGCAGTTTAATACAGTACAATGAGCAGTTCTTC. It is translated as CASSLIQYNEQFF.

The chain joins TRBV30 to TRBJ1-2; TRBD1 matches 9 bases. Germline CDR1 and CDR2: GTSNPN and SVGIG (reference sequence). The V and J ends lost 8 bases and 3 bases, in that order; junction bases with no gene match: 7. The CDR3 runs to 13 residues. The CDR3 sequence: CARGDREDYGYTF. CDR3 nucleotide sequence: TGTGCCCGGGGGGACAGGGAGGACTATGGCTACACCTTC.

CDR3 in DNA: TGCGCCAGCAGCTTGGGAGGGGAAGGTTCACCCCTCCACTTT. Translated, it gives CASSLGGEGSPLHF. The chain couples TRBV5-1 to TRBJ1-6, with D tentatively TRBD1 (5 bases). V gave up 0 bases and J gave up 9 bases, with 10 bases separating them. Per the germline V gene, CDR1 is SGHRS and CDR2 is YFSETQ. CDR3 length: 14 amino acids.

At least ten counts were recorded for this clonotype. The V gene is TRBV29-1, the J gene TRBJ1-2; no definite D call. Germline V gene lookup returns CDR1 SQVTM and CDR2 ANQGSEA. CDR3 length equals 11 residues. V lost 4 bases and J lost 4, with 7 bases in between. CDR3 sequence reads: CSVGIGYGYTF. The CDR3 nucleotides read TGCAGCGTTGGTATAGGCTATGGCTACACCTTC.

A few counts support this clonotype. The chain joins TRBV5-6 to TRBJ2-7; D ambiguous. The CDR3 spans 15 residues. Germline loops: CDR1 SGHDT, CDR2 YYEEEE. Trimming removed 0 bases from V and 0 bases from J, with 10 bases in between. CDR3 in DNA: TGTGCCAGCAGCTTGGGGCCCGAGGTCTCCTACGAGCAGTACTTC. Its translation: CASSLGPEVSYEQYF.

There are many counts of this clonotype. The chain uses TRBV12-3 or TRBV12-4 and TRBJ2-3; 10 bases fit TRBD2. CDR3 length: 18 residues. V was clipped by 6 bases and J by 2 bases; unmatched bases: 14. The CDR3 loop is CASSPGWASGGITDTQYF. DNA of the CDR3: TGTGCCAGCAGCCCCGGCTGGGCTAGCGGGGGAATCACAGATACGCAGTATTTT.

In this sample, this clonotype turned up many times. The V call is TRBV3-1, the J call TRBJ2-3; 11 bases match TRBD2. Germline loops: CDR1 LGHDT, CDR2 YNNKEL (reference sequence). Trimming took 2 bases from V and 4 from J; bases not matched to a gene: 2. The CDR3 length is 15 residues. The CDR3 coding sequence is TGTGCCAGCAGCCAAACTAGCGGGAGTGCAGATACGCAGTATTTT. It codes for CASSQTSGSADTQYF.

This clonotype has ten or more counts. The chain carries TRBV7-8 and TRBJ2-6; 7 nucleotides align to TRBD1. V lost 1 base, J lost 0 bases, and 0 bases stayed unmatched. CDR1 and CDR2 from the germline V gene are SGHVS and FQNEAQ. This CDR3 is 16 amino acids long. The CDR3 coding sequence is TGTGCCAGCAGCTTAGGGGACAGCTCTGGGGCCAACGTCCTGACTTTC. Translating gives CASSLGDSSGANVLTF.

This clonotype was recorded at least ten times. V gene TRBV6-1 combines with J gene TRBJ1-5; TRBD1 aligns across 10 bases. Germline CDR1 MNHNS, CDR2 SASEGT. This CDR3 contains 16 residues. Trimming took 5 bases from V and 7 from J; bases not matched to a gene: 11. The CDR3 reads CASSKGETGGLQPQHF. The CDR3 nucleotides read TGTGCCAGCAGTAAAGGGGAGACAGGGGGCTTACAGCCCCAGCATTTT.